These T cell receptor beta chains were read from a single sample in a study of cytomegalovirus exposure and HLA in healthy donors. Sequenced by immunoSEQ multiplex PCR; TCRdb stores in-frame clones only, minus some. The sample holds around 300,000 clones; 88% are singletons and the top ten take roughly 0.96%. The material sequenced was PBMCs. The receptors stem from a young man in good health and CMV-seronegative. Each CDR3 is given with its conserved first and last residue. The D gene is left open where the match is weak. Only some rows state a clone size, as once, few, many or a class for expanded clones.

TGCGCCAGCAGCTACCCCGGGACTAGCGGGAGCACAGATACGCAGTATTTT | CASSYPGTSGSTDTQYF | TRBD2 | TRBJ2-3 | TRBV5-1 | -
TGCGCCAGCAGCTATGACAGGGGGACGTACGAGCAGTACTTC | CASSYDRGTYEQYF | TRBD1 | TRBJ2-7 | TRBV4-3 | -
TGTGCCTGGAGGGAGAGGGGACAGTTCTACGAGCAGTACTTC | CAWRERGQFYEQYF | TRBD1 | TRBJ2-7 | TRBV30 | -
TGCGCCAGCAGAACGACAGGGGGCGTTGAAGCTTTCTTT | CASRTTGGVEAFF | TRBD1 | TRBJ1-1 | TRBV10-2 | -
TGTGCCAGCAGTCCCTCAACCGGGACAGGGAACTATGGCTACACCTTC | CASSPSTGTGNYGYTF | TRBD1 | TRBJ1-2 | TRBV27 | -
TGTGCCAGCAGTCCGCAGGGTGTTACACCCCTCCACTTT | CASSPQGVTPLHF | - | TRBJ1-6 | TRBV27 | -
TGTGCCATCAGCCGAGTCGGGGGGCAGCCCCAGCATTTT | CAISRVGGQPQHF | - | TRBJ1-5 | TRBV10-3 | -
TGTGCCAGTCGCGGGGACAGGGTCAATGGCTACACCTTC | CASRGDRVNGYTF | TRBD1 | TRBJ1-2 | TRBV19 | few
TGCGCCAGCAGCTTGGAACTAGCGGATTACTCCTACGAGCAGTACTTC | CASSLELADYSYEQYF | TRBD2 | TRBJ2-7 | TRBV5-1 | -
TGTGCCAGCAGCCGGGACGGACTATTCTACGAGCAGTACTTC | CASSRDGLFYEQYF | - | TRBJ2-7 | TRBV5-4 | -
TGTGCCAGCAGTCCCAACACCCACCGTAATTCACCCCTCCACTTT | CASSPNTHRNSPLHF | - | TRBJ1-6 | TRBV2 | -
TGTGCCAGCAGTGAATCCAGGGGGGCCCCAATAGAGACCCAGTACTTC | CASSESRGAPIETQYF | - | TRBJ2-5 | TRBV25-1 | -
TGTGCCAGCGGAAACTACGACCAGGGGTCTGGCGAGCAGTACTTC | CASGNYDQGSGEQYF | - | TRBJ2-7 | TRBV2 | -
TGCAGCGTAAGTGGACAGGCGATGAACACTGAAGCTTTCTTT | CSVSGQAMNTEAFF | TRBD1 | TRBJ1-1 | TRBV29-1 | once
TGTGCCAGCAGGTCCCTAGAGGAGCTGTTTTTT | CASRSLEELFF | - | TRBJ2-2 | TRBV6-5 | few
TGCAGCGTTCGTTCGTTTAATGAAAAACTGTTTTTT | CSVRSFNEKLFF | - | TRBJ1-4 | TRBV29-1 | -
TGTGCCAGCAGCACCCCTCCCGGACTGGGTTATTTAGAGCAGTTCTTC | CASSTPPGLGYLEQFF | - | TRBJ2-1 | TRBV5-6 | -
TGCGCCAGCAGGAACAGACAGCTCTCTGGAAACACCATATATTTT | CASRNRQLSGNTIYF | - | TRBJ1-3 | TRBV5-1 | once
TGCAGCGTCGATTCGGGACAGGTTACCTACGAGCAGTACTTC | CSVDSGQVTYEQYF | TRBD1 | TRBJ2-7 | TRBV29-1 | few
TGTGCCAGCAGCTTGGAAGGTAGCGGGGAATCCGAGCAGTACTTC | CASSLEGSGESEQYF | TRBD2 | TRBJ2-7 | TRBV5-6 | -
TGTGCCAGCAGCCAACCTACCTCCCGGGGTGGCACTGAAGCTTTCTTT | CASSQPTSRGGTEAFF | - | TRBJ1-1 | TRBV7-6 | once
TGTGCCAGCAGCCACGACAGGGATTCACCCCTCCACTTT | CASSHDRDSPLHF | TRBD1 | TRBJ1-6 | TRBV7-6 | -
TGTGCCAGCAGCCTCCGGACAGGGTGGGATTCGAGGGCTTTCTTT | CASSLRTGWDSRAFF | TRBD1 | TRBJ1-1 | TRBV7-9 | -
TGCGCCAGCAGCCAAGGGGAGGGTGGAAGGACTAGCGGAAGGGGAGAGACCCAGTACTTC | CASSQGEGGRTSGRGETQYF | TRBD2 | TRBJ2-5 | TRBV4-1 | -
TGTGCCAGCAGCTTGGGGGCTCGGACAGGGGAACCCTACACCTTC | CASSLGARTGEPYTF | TRBD1 | TRBJ1-2 | TRBV5-4 | -
TGTGCCACCAGCAGTGTGTTCGGCAGGGATTTTCGGCAGTACTTC | CATSSVFGRDFRQYF | - | TRBJ2-7 | TRBV15 | -
TGTGCCAGCTGGGACACGACCCTTATAACCTATGGCTACACCTTC | CASWDTTLITYGYTF | - | TRBJ1-2 | TRBV28 | -
TGTGCCAGCAGAACCCGCCTAGCGGGGAGACAAGAGACCCAGTACTTC | CASRTRLAGRQETQYF | TRBD2 | TRBJ2-5 | TRBV7-8 | -
TGTGCCTGGAGTGGGGACAGTAACTATGGCTACACCTTC | CAWSGDSNYGYTF | TRBD1 | TRBJ1-2 | TRBV30 | -
TGTGCTAGTGGTCCGGGACAGGGTTCCTACGAGCAGTACTTC | CASGPGQGSYEQYF | TRBD1 | TRBJ2-7 | TRBV12-5 | -
TGTGCCAGCAGGCCGGACAGGGCTAGCGGCTACACCTTC | CASRPDRASGYTF | TRBD1 | TRBJ1-2 | TRBV27 | -
TGTGCCAGCAGCTTAGCAGCTCAGGGGGGTGATGGCTACACCTTC | CASSLAAQGGDGYTF | TRBD1 | TRBJ1-2 | TRBV11-2 | -
TGTGCCAGTAGTCGGACAGGGAACGGTCAGCCCCAGCATTTT | CASSRTGNGQPQHF | TRBD1 | TRBJ1-5 | TRBV19 | many
TGTGCCACTCCCGAACAGGACCTGAACACTGAAGCTTTCTTT | CATPEQDLNTEAFF | - | TRBJ1-1 | TRBV7-9 | -
TGTGCCAGCAGCTATGGGGGCCGGATAGGAACTAATGAAAAACTGTTTTTT | CASSYGGRIGTNEKLFF | - | TRBJ1-4 | TRBV5-6 | -
TGTGCCAGTAGGGGGACAGGGGGTTCAAGCTCCTACGAGCAGTACTTC | CASRGTGGSSSYEQYF | TRBD1 | TRBJ2-7 | TRBV19 | -
TGCAGCGTTCACGTTATAGCGGGGGGGTACAATGAGCAGTTCTTC | CSVHVIAGGYNEQFF | TRBD2 | TRBJ2-1 | TRBV29-1 | -
TGTGCCTGGAGTGAGGGGAACTCCTACGAGCAGTACTTC | CAWSEGNSYEQYF | - | TRBJ2-7 | TRBV30 | -
TGTGCCTCGGGACGGGGGTCCGCCACCGGGGAGCTGTTTTTT | CASGRGSATGELFF | - | TRBJ2-2 | TRBV6-5 | once
TGTGCCAGCAGGGGACAGGGGATCCCCCCCTACGAGCAGTACTTC | CASRGQGIPPYEQYF | TRBD1 | TRBJ2-7 | TRBV2 | -
TGCGCCAGCAGCCAAGATAAGGGGGCAGAGGGCTACACCTTC | CASSQDKGAEGYTF | TRBD1 | TRBJ1-2 | TRBV4-3 | -
TGTGCCACCAGCAGTGATGAGACTGCCGTCTTTGCAGATACGCAGTATTTT | CATSSDETAVFADTQYF | - | TRBJ2-3 | TRBV15 | -
TGTGCCAGCTCACCAGGGGCGCCGGCTAATGAAAAACTGTTTTTT | CASSPGAPANEKLFF | - | TRBJ1-4 | TRBV18 | -
TGTGCCAGTAGTGCCCGACATGCAACTAATGAAAAACTGTTTTTT | CASSARHATNEKLFF | - | TRBJ1-4 | TRBV19 | once
TGCGCCAGCAGTGAGACTTGGGGGCTGGGGGAGACCCAGTACTTC | CASSETWGLGETQYF | - | TRBJ2-5 | TRBV10-2 | -
TGTGCCAGCAGCTTCTCAGCGGGACTCTACGAGCAGTACTTC | CASSFSAGLYEQYF | TRBD2 | TRBJ2-7 | TRBV5-5 | -
TGTGCCAGCAGCTCACAGGGGCAGTTCTTC | CASSSQGQFF | - | TRBJ2-1 | TRBV6-6 | -
TGCGCCAGCACGGAGTGGGGACAGGGAGGCACAGATACGCAGTATTTT | CASTEWGQGGTDTQYF | TRBD1 | TRBJ2-3 | TRBV5-1 | -
TGTGCCAGCAGCCGACAGGGGATGGATTCCTACGAGCAGTACTTC | CASSRQGMDSYEQYF | TRBD1 | TRBJ2-7 | TRBV5-5 | -